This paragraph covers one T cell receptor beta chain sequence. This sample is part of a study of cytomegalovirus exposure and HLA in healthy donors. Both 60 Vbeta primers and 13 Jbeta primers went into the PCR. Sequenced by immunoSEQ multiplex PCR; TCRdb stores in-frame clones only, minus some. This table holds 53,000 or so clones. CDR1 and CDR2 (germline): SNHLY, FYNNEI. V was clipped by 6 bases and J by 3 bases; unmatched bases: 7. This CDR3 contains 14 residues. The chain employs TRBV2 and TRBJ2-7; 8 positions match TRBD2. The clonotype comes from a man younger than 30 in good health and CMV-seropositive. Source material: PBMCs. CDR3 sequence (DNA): TGTGCCAGCAGGGACCCGGGACTAGTCTACGAGCAGTACTTC. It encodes CASRDPGLVYEQYF.